This TCR beta chain was recorded in a study of blood T cell repertoires in COVID-19. For the study at large: Researchers got acute and convalescent COVID-19 samples from the United States, Italy and Spain.

The CDR3 contains 13 residues. V was pared by 5 bases and J by 4 bases, with 9 bases between. Germline CDR1 is SGHVS and CDR2 is FQNEAQ. Profiling relied on immunoSEQ multiplex PCR, and the TCRdb table lists in-frame clones only, not all of them. The sample holds under 300,000 clones, roughly nine tenths seen once. This chain connects TRBV7-8 to TRBJ1-3; D is unclear. The TCR originated in a human donor in a cohort exposed to, infected with or recovered from COVID-19 (not recorded which). The donor label of this sample is uncertain. The specimen sequenced was PBMCs or T cells enriched from blood (not recorded which). CDR3 amino acids: CASSPPPGNTIYF. The CDR3, as DNA: TGTGCCAGCAGCCCCCCTCCCGGAAACACCATATATTTT.